This is a list of T cell receptor beta chains from one sample in a study of blood T cell repertoires in COVID-19. Profiling relied on immunoSEQ multiplex PCR, and the TCRdb table lists in-frame clones only, not all of them. The table lists 70,000 to 85,000 clones, about four fifths of them singletons. Specimen: peripheral blood. These receptor sequences come from a man at least 80 years old with acute or convalescent COVID-19. Each CDR3 is given with its conserved first and last residue. Fields, in order: V gene, D gene, clone size, J gene, CDR3 DNA, CDR3 protein. D genes are given only for firm matches. Some rows mark clone size as missing; the rest say once, few, many or name a class of expanded clone.

v_call: TRBV6-5
d_call: TRBD1
clone_size: .
j_call: TRBJ1-3
cdr3_nt: TGTGCCAGCAGTCGCGACAGGGGGATCGGAAACACCATATATTTT
cdr3_aa: CASSRDRGIGNTIYF

v_call: TRBV11-1
d_call: .
clone_size: .
j_call: TRBJ1-2
cdr3_nt: TGTGCCAGCAGCGGCGGTCGGGGGGCCGACTATGGCTACACCTTC
cdr3_aa: CASSGGRGADYGYTF

v_call: TRBV7-9
d_call: TRBD1
clone_size: .
j_call: TRBJ2-2
cdr3_nt: TGTGCCAGCAGCTTAACTCATGGACAGGGGCTCACCGGGGAGCTGTTTTTT
cdr3_aa: CASSLTHGQGLTGELFF

v_call: TRBV14
d_call: .
clone_size: .
j_call: TRBJ2-1
cdr3_nt: TGTGCCAGCAGCCCGATCGGGACTTACAATGAGCAGTTCTTC
cdr3_aa: CASSPIGTYNEQFF

v_call: TRBV5-4
d_call: TRBD1
clone_size: .
j_call: TRBJ2-1
cdr3_nt: TGTGCCAGCAGCTTGGGACCCGCGACAGGGGGGTACAATGAGCAGTTCTTC
cdr3_aa: CASSLGPATGGYNEQFF

v_call: TRBV10-3
d_call: .
clone_size: .
j_call: TRBJ2-7
cdr3_nt: TGTGCCATCAGTGATAGGGGGACCTACGAGCAGTACTTC
cdr3_aa: CAISDRGTYEQYF

v_call: TRBV5-1
d_call: .
clone_size: once
j_call: TRBJ2-1
cdr3_nt: TGCGCCAGCAGCCGTACACAGGGCAATGAGCAGTTCTTC
cdr3_aa: CASSRTQGNEQFF

v_call: TRBV7-9
d_call: TRBD2
clone_size: .
j_call: TRBJ2-1
cdr3_nt: TGTGCCAGCAGCTTAGTTCCCCGACTAGCGGGGCGGCTTTACAATGAGCAGTTCTTC
cdr3_aa: CASSLVPRLAGRLYNEQFF

v_call: TRBV19
d_call: .
clone_size: .
j_call: TRBJ1-1
cdr3_nt: TGTGCCATCCGAGATGCCACTGAAGCTTTCTTT
cdr3_aa: CAIRDATEAFF

v_call: TRBV3-1/TRBV3-2
d_call: .
clone_size: .
j_call: TRBJ1-5
cdr3_nt: TGTGCCAGCAGCCAACACAATCAGCCCCAGCATTTT
cdr3_aa: CASSQHNQPQHF

v_call: TRBV23-1
d_call: .
clone_size: .
j_call: TRBJ1-2
cdr3_nt: TGCGCCAGCAGTCAATGGAGGGAATTGGGCTACACCTTC
cdr3_aa: CASSQWRELGYTF

v_call: TRBV19
d_call: TRBD1
clone_size: .
j_call: TRBJ1-5
cdr3_nt: TGTGCCAGTAGCGGACAGGGAAAGGGGACCCAGCATTTT
cdr3_aa: CASSGQGKGTQHF

v_call: TRBV2
d_call: .
clone_size: .
j_call: TRBJ1-5
cdr3_nt: TGTGCCAGCAGTGGTCCCGGACAGAATCAGCCCCAGCATTTT
cdr3_aa: CASSGPGQNQPQHF

v_call: TRBV5-5
d_call: TRBD1
clone_size: .
j_call: TRBJ2-7
cdr3_nt: TGTGCCAGCAGTTCGGGACAGATTTTCTACGAGCAGTACTTC
cdr3_aa: CASSSGQIFYEQYF

v_call: TRBV6-5
d_call: TRBD1
clone_size: many
j_call: TRBJ1-5
cdr3_nt: TGTGCCAGCAGTCTCGGGACAGGGTTTCAGCCCCAGCATTTT
cdr3_aa: CASSLGTGFQPQHF

v_call: TRBV30
d_call: .
clone_size: few
j_call: TRBJ1-1
cdr3_nt: TGTGCCTTCGCCGGGAACACTGAAGCTTTCTTT
cdr3_aa: CAFAGNTEAFF

v_call: TRBV2
d_call: .
clone_size: few
j_call: TRBJ1-2
cdr3_nt: TGTGCCAGCATCCCTTCGGGAGGTTTCGGCTATGGCTACACCTTC
cdr3_aa: CASIPSGGFGYGYTF

v_call: TRBV19
d_call: .
clone_size: once
j_call: TRBJ2-3
cdr3_nt: TGTGCCAGTACCATAGCGGCCAGCACAGATACGCAGTATTTT
cdr3_aa: CASTIAASTDTQYF

v_call: TRBV5-1
d_call: .
clone_size: .
j_call: TRBJ1-3
cdr3_nt: TGCGCCAGCAGCTTGGGTGCGGCCCCAGGGGCCACCATATATTTT
cdr3_aa: CASSLGAAPGATIYF

v_call: TRBV5-1
d_call: TRBD1
clone_size: .
j_call: TRBJ2-2
cdr3_nt: TGCGCCAGCAGCGGGACAGGGAGAGAAAACGGGGAGCTGTTTTTT
cdr3_aa: CASSGTGRENGELFF

v_call: TRBV3-1/TRBV3-2
d_call: TRBD1
clone_size: .
j_call: TRBJ1-5
cdr3_nt: TGTGCCAGCAGCCAAGGACAGGGTGGCAATCAGCCCCAGCATTTT
cdr3_aa: CASSQGQGGNQPQHF

v_call: TRBV6-4
d_call: .
clone_size: .
j_call: TRBJ1-5
cdr3_nt: TGTGCCAACCCGGGGCAGGGGTCCCAGCATTTT
cdr3_aa: CANPGQGSQHF

v_call: TRBV7-9
d_call: .
clone_size: .
j_call: TRBJ1-2
cdr3_nt: TGTGCCAGCAGCTTTGGTCAGGGTAACTATGGCTACACCTTC
cdr3_aa: CASSFGQGNYGYTF

v_call: TRBV19
d_call: TRBD1
clone_size: .
j_call: TRBJ1-1
cdr3_nt: TGTGCCAGTAGTATACGGGGCAGGGGGACTGAAGCTTTCTTT
cdr3_aa: CASSIRGRGTEAFF

v_call: TRBV2
d_call: TRBD1
clone_size: .
j_call: TRBJ1-2
cdr3_nt: TGTGCCAGCAGTCGACAGGGGTCTGGCTACACCTTC
cdr3_aa: CASSRQGSGYTF

v_call: TRBV5-4
d_call: .
clone_size: .
j_call: TRBJ2-1
cdr3_nt: TGTGCCAGCACCCCGACAGATAATTCCTACAATGAGCAGTTCTTC
cdr3_aa: CASTPTDNSYNEQFF

v_call: TRBV2
d_call: .
clone_size: .
j_call: TRBJ1-2
cdr3_nt: TGTGCCAGCAGTGCTGGGCAGACCTATGGCTACACCTTC
cdr3_aa: CASSAGQTYGYTF

v_call: TRBV11-2
d_call: TRBD1
clone_size: .
j_call: TRBJ2-3
cdr3_nt: TGTGCCAGCAGCCCCGGGACAGGGGGCGCGGATACGCAGTATTTT
cdr3_aa: CASSPGTGGADTQYF

v_call: TRBV4-2
d_call: .
clone_size: .
j_call: TRBJ2-5
cdr3_nt: TGTGCCAGCAGCCAATGGAGGGGCGCCCAAGAGACCCAGTACTTC
cdr3_aa: CASSQWRGAQETQYF